This T cell receptor (beta chain) was retrieved from a study of identical twins. General study results and limits: Within beta out-of-frame sequences, the excess sharing observed between twins was weaker.

The germline V gene encodes CDR1 LGHNA and CDR2 YNFKEQ. Trimming took 8 bases from V and 5 from J, leaving 20 bases between them. CDR3 length: 15 amino acids. Each donor (without exception) was a healthy Caucasian. One entry per CDR3 protein results from TCRdb running MiXCR on the 5' RACE reads. The table shows 220,000 or so distinct CDR3 sequences, with approximately 7% occurring only once. Note on this clonotype: Its specificity is not known.

These data were also reused for a study on yellow fever vaccine responses in identical twins.

Material: memory (CD45RO+) T cells sorted from blood. This TCR came from a woman between 18 and 30 years old in good health. V is TRBV4-2 and J is TRBJ2-3, with D tentatively TRBD2 (6 bases). The CDR3 loop is CASRGEAAGIDTQYF. The DNA for the CDR3 is TGTGCCAGCCGAGGGGAGGCTGCCGGGATAGATACGCAGTATTTT.